These T cell receptor beta chains were read from a single sample in a study of shared clonotypes between healthy human individuals. Assay used: immunoSEQ multiplex PCR; TCRdb lists only in-frame clones, some missing. Counted here are roughly 500,000 clones, about 82% occurring once; the ten biggest clones make up over 10%. Input material: PBMCs. The receptors shown here come from a woman between 40 and 50 years old in good health. Some clones in this sample may be carry-over from other donors' samples. Both conserved end residues are part of each CDR3. Each record gives: clone size, V gene, J gene, D gene, CDR3 DNA, CDR3 protein. D genes are given only for firm matches. Only some rows state a clone size, as once, few, many or a class for expanded clones.

clone_size: .
v_call: TRBV12-5
j_call: TRBJ2-3
d_call: TRBD2
cdr3_nt: TGTGCTAGTGGTTTGGTAGGGGCTAGCGGGAGCATAGATACGCAGTATTTT
cdr3_aa: CASGLVGASGSIDTQYF

clone_size: .
v_call: TRBV2
j_call: TRBJ2-7
d_call: .
cdr3_nt: TGTGCCAGCAGTGAATCTAGCTACTACGAGCAGTACTTC
cdr3_aa: CASSESSYYEQYF

clone_size: .
v_call: TRBV19
j_call: TRBJ1-5
d_call: .
cdr3_nt: TGTGCCAGTAGTAGAGGAGGTTTAGGGGTCCAGGGTCAGCCCCAGCATTTT
cdr3_aa: CASSRGGLGVQGQPQHF

clone_size: .
v_call: TRBV4-2
j_call: TRBJ2-7
d_call: .
cdr3_nt: TGTGCCAGCAGCCAACAGGCGGAATCCTACGAGCAGTACTTC
cdr3_aa: CASSQQAESYEQYF

clone_size: .
v_call: TRBV7-3
j_call: TRBJ2-1
d_call: .
cdr3_nt: TGTGCCAGCAGCACAACCCCACTGGCCTCCTACAATGAGCAGTTCTTC
cdr3_aa: CASSTTPLASYNEQFF

clone_size: .
v_call: TRBV7-9
j_call: TRBJ1-1
d_call: .
cdr3_nt: TGTGCCAGCAGCCTGTATTTGGGGGGGGACACTGAAGCTTTCTTT
cdr3_aa: CASSLYLGGDTEAFF

clone_size: .
v_call: TRBV11-2
j_call: TRBJ2-5
d_call: TRBD2
cdr3_nt: TGTGCCAGCAGCTCCCTCATTAGCGGGAGGGCCATAGAGACCCAGTACTTC
cdr3_aa: CASSSLISGRAIETQYF

clone_size: .
v_call: TRBV30
j_call: TRBJ2-7
d_call: .
cdr3_nt: TGTGCCTGGAGTGTGCAGGGGTACGAGCAGTACTTC
cdr3_aa: CAWSVQGYEQYF

clone_size: .
v_call: TRBV18
j_call: TRBJ2-7
d_call: .
cdr3_nt: TGTGCCAGCTCACCATGGATTCCTAGCGCCAACGAGCAGTACTTC
cdr3_aa: CASSPWIPSANEQYF

clone_size: once
v_call: TRBV5-1
j_call: TRBJ2-1
d_call: TRBD2
cdr3_nt: TGCGCCAGCAGCCCTAGCGGGAGTTTGGGCAATGAGCAGTTCTTC
cdr3_aa: CASSPSGSLGNEQFF

clone_size: .
v_call: TRBV7-2
j_call: TRBJ2-7
d_call: TRBD2
cdr3_nt: TGTGCCAGCAATCAGGCTAGCGGCTCCTACGAGCAGTACTTC
cdr3_aa: CASNQASGSYEQYF

clone_size: .
v_call: TRBV5-4
j_call: TRBJ2-7
d_call: .
cdr3_nt: TGTGCCAGCAGCTTTGACGGGCTTCGGGGTGAGCAGTACTTC
cdr3_aa: CASSFDGLRGEQYF

clone_size: .
v_call: TRBV2
j_call: TRBJ2-1
d_call: TRBD2
cdr3_nt: TGTGCCAGCAGTGGGGGACTAGCGGCCTCCTACAATGAGCAGTTCTTC
cdr3_aa: CASSGGLAASYNEQFF

clone_size: .
v_call: TRBV30
j_call: TRBJ1-2
d_call: .
cdr3_nt: TGTGCCTGGAGTGTACAGGGAACTTACTATGGCTACACCTTC
cdr3_aa: CAWSVQGTYYGYTF

clone_size: .
v_call: TRBV6-5
j_call: TRBJ2-7
d_call: .
cdr3_nt: TGTGCCAGCACCACCCCTGAGTACGAGCAGTACTTC
cdr3_aa: CASTTPEYEQYF

clone_size: .
v_call: TRBV7-2
j_call: TRBJ1-3
d_call: .
cdr3_nt: TGTGCCAGCAGCTTAGCGTCGGGGTCAGGAAACACCATATATTTT
cdr3_aa: CASSLASGSGNTIYF

clone_size: .
v_call: TRBV30
j_call: TRBJ1-6
d_call: TRBD1
cdr3_nt: TGTGCCTGGGGGCAAGGACAGGGAAATTCACCCCTCCACTTT
cdr3_aa: CAWGQGQGNSPLHF

clone_size: .
v_call: TRBV28
j_call: TRBJ2-4
d_call: .
cdr3_nt: TGTGCCAGCAGTCGATGGGGACACGGACCCGGACTAGCCAAAAACATTCAGTACTTC
cdr3_aa: CASSRWGHGPGLAKNIQYF

clone_size: .
v_call: TRBV7-3
j_call: TRBJ2-2
d_call: .
cdr3_nt: TGTGCCAGCAGCTTAAGCCCGGTCAGAACCACCGGGGAGCTGTTTTTT
cdr3_aa: CASSLSPVRTTGELFF

clone_size: many
v_call: TRBV11-2
j_call: TRBJ1-3
d_call: .
cdr3_nt: TGTGCCAGCAGCCGACAGTACCGAAGCTCTGGAAACACCATATATTTT
cdr3_aa: CASSRQYRSSGNTIYF

clone_size: .
v_call: TRBV9
j_call: TRBJ1-2
d_call: .
cdr3_nt: TGTGCCAGCAGCGTAGCGGCAGAGTTTAACTATGGCTACACCTTC
cdr3_aa: CASSVAAEFNYGYTF

clone_size: few
v_call: TRBV5-1
j_call: TRBJ2-7
d_call: TRBD1
cdr3_nt: TGCGCCAGCAGCTTGACCGGGACAGGGGTTGGAGAGCAGTACTTC
cdr3_aa: CASSLTGTGVGEQYF

clone_size: .
v_call: TRBV5-1
j_call: TRBJ1-3
d_call: TRBD1
cdr3_nt: TGCGCCAGCAGCTTGGGTGGACAGGGGTCTGGAAACACCATATATTTT
cdr3_aa: CASSLGGQGSGNTIYF

clone_size: once
v_call: TRBV4-3
j_call: TRBJ2-7
d_call: .
cdr3_nt: TGCGCCAGCAGCCAAATGATGCGGGAACAGGGAAGCTCCTACGAGCAGTACTTC
cdr3_aa: CASSQMMREQGSSYEQYF

clone_size: few
v_call: TRBV29-1
j_call: TRBJ1-1
d_call: .
cdr3_nt: TGCAGCGTTGAACGGGTCAGCATTGAAGCTTTCTTT
cdr3_aa: CSVERVSIEAFF

clone_size: .
v_call: TRBV5-4
j_call: TRBJ2-3
d_call: .
cdr3_nt: TGTGCCAGCAGCTCCCGATCTAGTACCACAGATACGCAGTATTTT
cdr3_aa: CASSSRSSTTDTQYF

clone_size: few
v_call: TRBV2
j_call: TRBJ2-1
d_call: TRBD1
cdr3_nt: TGTGCCAGCAGTAGGGACAGGGGAGACAATGAGCAGTTCTTC
cdr3_aa: CASSRDRGDNEQFF

clone_size: .
v_call: TRBV2
j_call: TRBJ1-5
d_call: .
cdr3_nt: TGTGCCAGCAACGGGGACGGCAATAGCAATCAGCCCCAGCATTTT
cdr3_aa: CASNGDGNSNQPQHF

clone_size: few
v_call: TRBV7-9
j_call: TRBJ2-7
d_call: .
cdr3_nt: TGTGCCAGCAGCTTGCAGGGCTACGAGCAGTACTTC
cdr3_aa: CASSLQGYEQYF

clone_size: .
v_call: TRBV11-2
j_call: TRBJ1-1
d_call: .
cdr3_nt: TGTGCCAGCAGCCCCGTCCGCGGGGGTGGCACTGAAGCTTTCTTT
cdr3_aa: CASSPVRGGGTEAFF

clone_size: .
v_call: TRBV5-1
j_call: TRBJ2-6
d_call: .
cdr3_nt: TGCGCCAGCAGCTTGGGTGGTTCTGGGGCCAACGTCCTGACTTTC
cdr3_aa: CASSLGGSGANVLTF

clone_size: once
v_call: TRBV19
j_call: TRBJ1-4
d_call: .
cdr3_nt: TGTGCCAGTAGTCCGGGCGCGAGGCAAGAAAAACTGTTTTTT
cdr3_aa: CASSPGARQEKLFF

clone_size: .
v_call: TRBV9
j_call: TRBJ2-3
d_call: TRBD2
cdr3_nt: TGTGCCAGCAGCGTAGAAGGTCTAGCGGGGTTCACAGATACGCAGTATTTT
cdr3_aa: CASSVEGLAGFTDTQYF